This T cell receptor (beta chain) was captured by sequencing in a study of vaccination and CD4 T cells after COVID-19. Study at large: The convalescents included six males and four females, and among them two were Hispanic while seven were Caucasian.

This clonotype has more than one count but fewer than ten. The antigen is unknown. Documented treatment: roughly 11-day PBMC culture with coronavirus spike peptide pools or control peptides (ViraFEST assay). Per-well cultures of 1.8 million or so PBMCs received roughly 9.9 IU/ml IL-2 and 8.5 to 10 ug/ml peptide pools. Sequence data for DNA of cultured CD4+ T cells were generated by the Oncomine TCR Beta short-read assay. TCRdb called the PCR reads again in MiXCR, with one record for every CDR3 protein. The sample holds some 6,200 distinct CDR3 sequences, around 33% seen once. The clonotype comes from a human donor who had recovered from COVID-19. Here the sequenced sample was CD4+ T cells from blood, cultured in vitro, taken after SARS-CoV-2 vaccination.

This CDR3 is CATSRGGGRAADTQYF. Here the CDR3 DNA reads TGTGCCACCAGCAGAGGGGGGGGGCGGGCCGCAGATACGCAGTATTTT. The V gene is TRBV15, the J gene TRBJ2-3; maybe TRBD2 (7 bases). Trimming removed 1 base from V and 4 bases from J, with 15 bases in between. The CDR3 totals 16 residues. Germline CDR1 reads LNHNV; CDR2 reads YYDKDF (reference sequence).